What follows describes a single T cell receptor (beta chain). What antigen it recognizes has not been identified. Base qualities are not at hand, and no much larger clone is one base apart. The archived tumor blocks were obtained from patients to whom no neoadjuvant therapy had been administered before resection. In the preserved-tissue arm, the study used about 31 surgical resection samples taken from roughly 25 pancreatic ductal adenocarcinoma patients who had not previously been treated. For the resection arm, ten 5-micron curls of FFPE tumor adjacent to the multiplex immunohistochemistry slide were used for DNA extraction. This entry comes from a study of CXCR4 blockade with PD-1 therapy in pancreatic cancer (dated by TCRdb to 2018 to 2020). Regarding the complete study: The study analyzed resected pancreatic ductal adenocarcinoma using multiplex immunohistochemistry and TCRbeta immunosequencing, along with ex vivo slice culture to test PD-1 and CXCR4 blockade. To look at intratumoral heterogeneity, the researchers TCR-sequenced two geographically distinct regions from each of several tumors.

What the work shows at the level of the full study, not this receptor alone: Only TCRbeta chains were sequenced, so true antigen-specificity overlap of convergent dominant clones remained unconfirmed pending paired alpha-beta single-cell sequencing. The frequency of each amino acid clone correlated strongly with the number of distinct nucleotide rearrangements encoding that clone, suggesting convergent selection driven by common tumor antigens. Tumors had clonal expansion, with a mean productive clonality of around 0.14 compared with around 0.047 in healthy blood, yet clonality showed no correlation with survival.

V sheds 8 bases and J sheds 0 bases, leaving 16 bases between their ends. CDR1 and CDR2 are drawn from the germline V gene (reference sequence): LNHDA, SQIVND. Including the terminal cysteine and phenylalanine, the CDR3 comprises 16 residues. Only the CDR3 part of the read is kept: 48 bases, read in frame from the first base. Using the immunoSEQ Assay at Adaptive Biotechnologies, the researchers immunosequenced TCRbeta CDR3 regions from the extracted DNA. From the authors' description of their analysis: To measure the absolute abundance of each unique TCRbeta CDR3, the sequences were collapsed and filtered. Clonality was defined as 1 minus Pielou's evenness, computed on productive in-frame rearrangements only. For regional overlap, the top 100 nucleotide rearrangements were followed across paired samples, and the Morisita index was used to compare paired samples against unrelated samples. The immunoSEQ Rearrangement Details tool was used to assess convergence of nucleotide rearrangements onto identical amino acid sequences. TCRdb limited this immuneACCESS table to in-frame rearrangements with V and J called. A share of clones is missing; checked studies link under half to unresolved V genes, and the rest is unexplained. The D gene and trimming were derived from the DNA, and the V and J assignments and clone size from that table. The sample data list under 4,000 clones, and roughly two fifths of these were observed just once. The ten largest make up roughly a sixth of the sample.

Sequences were obtained from tumor tissue. The V gene is TRBV19 and the J gene is TRBJ2-2, with the D gene too uncertain to name. The clonotype was recovered from a human donor with pancreatic ductal adenocarcinoma. The DNA sequence is as follows: TGTGCCAGTTCCCAAGGAGTGCTTCCGAACACCGGGGAGCTGTTTTTT. This gives the protein CASSQGVLPNTGELFF.